This passage covers 13 T cell receptor beta chains from one sample sequenced in a study of CDR3 diversity in severe acne. TCRdb redid the calling of the PCR reads with MiXCR, one entry per CDR3 protein. The sample contains some 85,000 distinct CDR3 sequences, around 50% of which appear only once. Specimen: blood. Receptor source: a male donor with severe acne vulgaris.

V and J are TRBV20-1 and TRBJ2-7, with 7 bases aligning to TRBD2. Germline V lookup: CDR1 DFQATT, CDR2 SNEGSKA (reference sequence). This CDR3 region has 12 residues. Trimming removed 6 bases from V and 5 bases from J; junction bases left unmatched: 7. The CDR3 spells CSAQSGVHEQYF. In DNA form, the CDR3 reads TGCAGTGCACAAAGCGGGGTGCACGAGCAGTACTTC.

The J gene is TRBJ2-5, the V gene TRBV10-3; 10 nucleotides align to TRBD1. The CDR3 consists of 15 residues. V dropped 2 bases and J dropped 5; count of bases not matched to a gene: 5. Germline V gene data show CDR1 as ENHRY and CDR2 as SYGVKD. For the CDR3, the DNA is TGTGCCATCAGTGAGGAGACAGGGGGCGGGGAGACCCAGTACTTC. This encodes CAISEETGGGETQYF.

This clonotype was detected many times. V gene TRBV2 combines with J gene TRBJ1-3; TRBD1 agrees at 9 bases. The germline CDR1 and CDR2 sequences are SNHLY and FYNNEI. This CDR3 region has 14 residues. Unmatched junction bases numbered 9, after V lost 11 bases and J lost 4 bases. CDR3 sequence: CAGNSGTGGNTIYF. The CDR3 DNA follows: TGTGCCGGAAACTCCGGGACAGGGGGAAACACCATATATTTT.

The rearrangement links TRBV5-4 to TRBJ1-5, with D maybe TRBD1 (5 bases). V was shortened by 5 bases and J by 4 bases, with 19 bases between the two germline ends. Germline CDR1 SGHNT, CDR2 YYREEE (reference sequence). The CDR3 totals 16 residues. Here the CDR3 DNA reads TGTGCCAGCAGACTCGGGACGGCCCGCGTTAATCAGCCCCAGCATTTT. This encodes CASRLGTARVNQPQHF.

This clonotype has a handful of counts. The chain uses TRBV28 and TRBJ2-7; 7 bases fit TRBD2. This CDR3 contains 13 residues. Trimming took 7 bases from V and 2 from J; bases not matched to a gene: 5. The germline V gene encodes CDR1 MDHEN and CDR2 SYDVKM. Here the CDR3 reads CASKPGLPYEQYF. In DNA form, the CDR3 reads TGTGCCAGCAAACCGGGACTACCCTACGAGCAGTACTTC.

The rearrangement links TRBV20-1 to TRBJ2-1, with D possibly TRBD2 on 6 matching bases. V lost 3 bases, J lost 0 bases, and 27 bases lay in between. Germline V lookup: CDR1 DFQATT, CDR2 SNEGSKA (reference sequence). This CDR3 is built from 20 residues. CDR3 in amino acids: CSASKSGGTPPLPSYNEQFF. Written as DNA, the CDR3 is TGCAGTGCTAGTAAGAGTGGCGGGACTCCCCCCCTCCCCTCCTACAATGAGCAGTTCTTC.

This clonotype has a count of ten or more. This sequence joins TRBV10-3 and TRBJ2-3; D gene ambiguous. CDR3 size: 15 residues. Germline V CDR1 and CDR2: ENHRY, SYGVKD. The V gene lost 3 bases and the J gene lost 4 bases, with 14 bases spanning the gap. The CDR3 sequence: CAISEAVDVPDTQYF. DNA of the CDR3: TGTGCCATCAGTGAAGCCGTAGATGTTCCAGATACGCAGTATTTT.

For this clonotype: The junction shows a germline mismatch at one end, possibly a read error. The gene calls are TRBV5-1 and TRBJ1-6, with a weak D call TRBD1 (5 bases). In germline, CDR1 is SGHRS, CDR2 YFSETQ. The CDR3 sequence is 12 residues long. This CDR3 reads CASSWGNSPLHF. The CDR3 DNA follows: TGTGCCAGCAGTTGGGGGAATTCACCCCTCCACTTT.

In the case of this clonotype: A much larger clone differs by one base, so this may be a read error. The chain couples TRBV12-3 or TRBV12-4 to TRBJ2-1; possibly TRBD1 for D (5 bases). The CDR3 is 14 amino acids. V gave up 5 bases and J gave up 10 bases, with 18 bases separating them. Here the CDR3 DNA reads TGTGCCAGCAGTCTGGACACCCTCGGGTACGAGCAGTTCTTC. Amino acid sequence: CASSLDTLGYEQFF.

CDR3 sequence: CATSDYRAPGELFF. The CDR3 coding sequence is TGTGCCACCAGTGATTATCGGGCACCCGGGGAGCTGTTTTTT. The V call is TRBV24-1, the J call TRBJ2-2; D gene ambiguous. Germline V gene sequence: CDR1 KGHDR, CDR2 SFDVKD. The V and J ends lost 2 bases and 6 bases respectively, with 9 bases between them. This CDR3 is built from 14 residues.

The V and J genes are TRBV19 and TRBJ2-7; TRBD2 matches 7 bases. There are 14 residues in the CDR3. Unmatched junction bases numbered 12, after V lost 6 bases and J lost 7 bases. Germline V gene data show CDR1 as LNHDA and CDR2 as SQIVND (reference sequence). CDR3 bases: TGTGCCAGTAGCGACGAAGCGGGGACGGGGGAGCAGTACTTC. As protein: CASSDEAGTGEQYF.

In its sample, this clonotype was seen once. This rearrangement joins TRBV7-3 to TRBJ2-7, with D uncertain. In germline, CDR1 is SGHTA, CDR2 FQGTGA. This CDR3 has 16 amino acids. Trimming left V 5 bases short and J 0 bases short, with 17 bases between. This CDR3 is CASSRPRWNSSYEQYF. The CDR3 DNA follows: TGTGCCAGCAGCCGCCCACGTTGGAACAGCTCCTACGAGCAGTACTTC.

The chain joins TRBV24-1 to TRBJ2-2, with D hard to call. Germline-derived CDR1 and CDR2 are KGHDR and SFDVKD. The CDR3 runs 12 residues. V lost 3 bases, J lost 4 bases, and 2 bases lay in between. This CDR3 reads CATSDRTGELFF. CDR3 sequence (DNA): TGTGCCACCAGTGATCGCACCGGGGAGCTGTTTTTT.